The 4 T cell receptor beta chains below all came from one sample that was sequenced in a study of T cell clonotyping in hematopoietic cell transplantation. Assay used: immunoSEQ multiplex PCR; TCRdb lists only in-frame clones, some missing. Among 7,500 to 8,500 clones, 66% were seen once, and the ten largest hold more than 20%. The specimen was peripheral blood mononuclear cells, collected 100 days after allogeneic stem cell transplant. All receptors come from a male patient aged 60 to 75 who had an allogeneic stem cell transplant from an unrelated donor, so the T cells may come from the graft donor. Some clones in this sample may be carry-over from other donors' samples.

The chain recombines TRBV6-5 with TRBJ1-1, with D possibly matching TRBD1 (6 bases). The CDR3 has 15 amino acids. V lost 8 bases and J 1 base, leaving 17 bases between the germline ends. Looked up from germline, CDR1 is MNHEY and CDR2 is SVGAGI. The CDR3 nucleotides are TGTGCCAGCCGCGCAGCGCAGGGGAAGAACACTGAAGCTTTCTTT. It codes for CASRAAQGKNTEAFF.

The chain is built from TRBV28 and TRBJ1-4; D is unclear. Trimming took off 2 bases at V and 8 bases at J, with 12 bases between the two ends. Germline CDR1 is MDHEN and CDR2 is SYDVKM. The CDR3 spans 14 residues. The CDR3 protein is CASSLPLEIEKLFF. The CDR3 DNA is TGTGCCAGCAGTTTACCCTTAGAAATCGAAAAACTGTTTTTT.

This clone is termed large. The rearrangement links TRBV5-1 to TRBJ2-7; D is uncertain. The CDR3 length is 13 residues. V lost 1 base and J 5 bases, leaving 10 bases between the germline ends. Germline CDR1 is SGHRS and CDR2 is YFSETQ. The CDR3 DNA reads as TGCGCCAGCAGCTTGAACAGTAACAACGAGCAGTACTTC. It yields the protein CASSLNSNNEQYF. The variable domain in full, with the rest retrieved from reference TRBV5-1 and TRBJ2-7, is KAGVTQTPRYLIKTRGQQVTLSCSPISGHRSVSWYQQTPGQGLQFLFEYFSETQRNKGNFPGRFSGRQFSNSRSEMNVSTLELGDSALYLCASSLNSNNEQYFGPGTRLTVT.

The chain is built from TRBV19 and TRBJ1-5, with TRBD1 as a possible D gene (5 bases). This CDR3 spans 14 amino acids. Germline CDR1 LNHDA, CDR2 SQIVND (reference sequence). Trimming removed 7 bases at V and 2 bases at J, with 12 bases between. The CDR3: CASNFVGGNQPQHF. Written as DNA, the CDR3 is TGTGCCAGTAATTTTGTGGGGGGCAATCAGCCCCAGCATTTT. The whole variable domain, remainder taken from reference TRBV19 and TRBJ1-5, is DGGITQSPKYLFRKEGQNVTLSCEQNLNHDAMYWYRQDPGQGLRLIYYSQIVNDFQKGDIAEGYSVSREKKESFPLTVTSAQKNPTAFYLCASNFVGGNQPQHFGDGTRLSIL.